This TCR beta chain comes out of a study of cytomegalovirus exposure and HLA in healthy donors. Primers included in the PCR were 60 Vbeta and 13 Jbeta primers. Using immunoSEQ multiplex PCR, the repertoire was profiled, and TCRdb retains in-frame clones only, with some absent. The sample lists about 52,000 clones, approximately 72% occurring once. The source of this sequence is a woman in her fifties or sixties in good health and CMV-seronegative. The source material was PBMCs.

This CDR3 reads CASSSPGLSFTGELFF. The CDR3 nucleotides are TGTGCCAGCAGCTCACCGGGACTTAGCTTCACCGGGGAGCTGTTTTTT. This chain joins TRBV7-3 and TRBJ2-2; D may be TRBD2 (6 bases). This CDR3 contains 16 residues. The V gene's germline CDR1 is SGHTA and CDR2 FQGTGA. Trimming shortened V by 4 bases and J by 4 bases, and 16 bases separated the two germline ends.